What follows are 30 T cell receptor beta chains derived from one specimen sequenced in a study of cytomegalovirus exposure and HLA in healthy donors. A multiplex PCR was run with 60 Vbeta primers and 13 Jbeta primers. The table came from immunoSEQ multiplex PCR; TCRdb's copy has only in-frame clones and leaves some out. This listing includes about 41,000 clones. The sample was PBMCs. The receptors were sampled from a man aged 30 to 45 in good health and CMV-seronegative.

The genes are TRBV7-2 and TRBJ2-5; D gene unclear. V was shortened by 7 bases and J by 1 base, with 10 bases between the two germline ends. The CDR3 has 13 amino acids. Germline V gene sequence: CDR1 SGHTA, CDR2 FQGNSA. CDR3 sequence: CASTSEPQETQYF. CDR3 DNA: TGTGCCAGCACCTCGGAGCCCCAAGAGACCCAGTACTTC.

This sequence joins TRBV29-1 and TRBJ2-2; a possible D gene is TRBD1 (6 bases). Trimming stripped 3 bases from V and 2 bases from J, with 10 bases between. CDR1 and CDR2 from the germline V gene are SQVTM and ANQGSEA. This CDR3 comprises 14 residues. CDR3 residues: CSVDGQLNTGELFF. In DNA, the CDR3 is TGCAGCGTTGACGGACAGCTAAACACCGGGGAGCTGTTTTTT.

This rearrangement joins TRBV29-1 to TRBJ2-4; D perhaps matches TRBD2 (6 bases). CDR1 and CDR2 from the germline V gene are SQVTM and ANQGSEA. The CDR3 runs to 14 residues. With 4 bases removed from V and 1 base from J, the gap between germline ends came to 11 bases. The CDR3 region has the DNA TGCAGCGTTGGTTCTGGGAGGGCCAAAAACATTCAGTACTTC. This sequence encodes CSVGSGRAKNIQYF. Full variable domain (remainder filled in from reference TRBV29-1 and TRBJ2-4): SAVISQKPSRDICQRGTSLTIQCQVDSQVTMMFWYRQQPGQSLTLIATANQGSEATYESGFVIDKFPISRPNLTFSTLTVSNMSPEDSSIYLCSVGSGRAKNIQYFGAGTRLSVL.

V is TRBV4-3 and J is TRBJ1-2; TRBD1 is a possible D gene (5 bases). The CDR3 is 16 amino acids. The V gene's germline CDR1 is LGHNA and CDR2 YSLEER. The V gene lost 0 bases and the J gene lost 6 bases, with 17 bases spanning the gap. DNA for the CDR3: TGCGCCAGCAGCCAAGATAGGGTTCGGGGGAGGGATGGCTACACCTTC. It translates to CASSQDRVRGRDGYTF.

CDR3 coding DNA: TGTGCCAGCAGCCCCGGCCAGGGCTTTGAAGCTTTCTTT. Translating it yields CASSPGQGFEAFF. The V gene is TRBV4-2, the J gene TRBJ1-1, with D possibly matching TRBD1 (5 bases). The CDR3 length is 13 residues. Trimming stripped 4 bases from V and 7 bases from J, with 13 bases between. Germline V lookup: CDR1 LGHNA, CDR2 YNFKEQ.

This chain connects TRBV29-1 to TRBJ2-1, with 12 bases identical to TRBD2. Trimming removed 7 bases from V and 6 bases from J; junction bases left unmatched: 4. CDR3 length equals 13 residues. Looked up from germline, CDR1 is SQVTM and CDR2 is ANQGSEA. The CDR3 spells CSAGLAGPNEQFF. The CDR3 nucleotides are TGCAGCGCGGGACTAGCGGGTCCCAATGAGCAGTTCTTC.

The CDR3 DNA reads TGCAGTGCTAGGGGGCCGGCTGGCTACACCTTC. Its protein product is CSARGPAGYTF. V is TRBV20-1 and J is TRBJ1-2; possibly TRBD1 for D (5 bases). V lost 3 bases, J lost 7 bases, and 9 bases lay in between. Germline loops: CDR1 DFQATT, CDR2 SNEGSKA (reference sequence). CDR3 length: 11 residues.

The V call is TRBV6-5, the J call TRBJ2-1; tentative D call: TRBD2 (6 bases). The CDR3 spans 15 residues. V lost 3 bases and J 5 bases, leaving 14 bases between the germline ends. Germline V CDR1 and CDR2: MNHEY, SVGAGI. CDR3 sequence: CASSYLDPGDNEQFF. The CDR3, as DNA: TGTGCCAGCAGTTATTTGGACCCGGGGGACAATGAGCAGTTCTTC.

The chain recombines TRBV6-5 with TRBJ2-7; a weak D match, TRBD2 (6 bases). In germline, CDR1 is MNHEY, CDR2 SVGAGI. The CDR3 covers 15 residues. V lost 6 bases and J 2 bases, leaving 17 bases between the germline ends. CDR3 nucleotide sequence: TGTGCCAGCAGATCCCCCTGGAGGGGCGCCTACGAGCAGTACTTC. Encoded protein: CASRSPWRGAYEQYF.

The J gene is TRBJ2-7, the V gene TRBV6-1, with 7 bases that match TRBD1. The CDR3 consists of 16 residues. Germline values: CDR1 MNHNS, CDR2 SASEGT. Trimming cost V 1 base and J 4 bases; bases outside gene matches: 10. The CDR3 sequence: CASSEVSGTVSYEQYF. Written as DNA, the CDR3 is TGTGCCAGCAGTGAAGTTAGTGGGACAGTGAGTTACGAGCAGTACTTC.

The chain is built from TRBV4-1 and TRBJ1-1; a weak D match, TRBD1 (5 bases). The CDR3 has 14 residues. Deletions cut 0 bases from V and 3 bases from J, with 8 bases between. Germline CDR1 reads MGHRA; CDR2 reads YSYEKL. The CDR3 loop reads CASSQEWGDTEAFF. CDR3 sequence (DNA): TGCGCCAGCAGCCAAGAATGGGGGGACACTGAAGCTTTCTTT.

The rearrangement joins TRBV11-2 to TRBJ2-7; perhaps TRBD2 as D (6 bases). The germline gives CDR1 SGHAT, CDR2 FQNNGV. The CDR3 covers 13 residues. V lost 4 bases, J lost 2 bases, and 9 bases lay in between. The CDR3, as DNA: TGTGCCAGCAGCTCGAGACTAGCCTACGAGCAGTACTTC. Its translation: CASSSRLAYEQYF.

V and J are TRBV5-6 and TRBJ2-7; D might be TRBD1 (6 bases). The CDR3 runs to 14 residues. Trimming took 4 bases from V and 1 from J, leaving 12 bases between them. Germline CDR1 and CDR2: SGHDT and YYEEEE. The CDR3 sequence is CASSITGRSYEQYF. Written as DNA, the CDR3 is TGTGCCAGCAGCATAACAGGGAGATCCTACGAGCAGTACTTC.

This sequence joins TRBV5-1 and TRBJ1-2, with 7 bases aligning to TRBD1. The junction had 8 bases not matched to a gene; V was cut back by 4 bases and J by 2 bases. This CDR3 contains 15 residues. CDR1 is SGHRS, CDR2 YFSETQ, per germline. This chain's CDR3 is CASSAAGGTNYGYTF. The DNA for the CDR3 is TGCGCCAGCAGCGCGGCAGGGGGAACAAACTATGGCTACACCTTC.

The rearrangement uses TRBV7-9 and TRBJ2-1; a weak D match, TRBD1 (5 bases). This CDR3 comprises 16 residues. Trimming left V 3 bases short and J 6 bases short, with 18 bases between. CDR1 and CDR2 (germline): SEHNR, FQNEAQ (reference sequence). DNA for the CDR3: TGTGCCAGCAGCTTTGATATAGGGGTAATCTCCAATGAGCAGTTCTTC. The encoded protein is CASSFDIGVISNEQFF.

This chain connects TRBV11-3 to TRBJ1-1; D is unresolved. V was clipped by 5 bases and J by 3 bases, with 10 bases between them. The CDR3 extends over 13 amino acids. Germline-derived CDR1 and CDR2 are SGHNT and YENEEA. The CDR3 loop is CASSPHRDTEAFF. CDR3 DNA: TGTGCCAGCAGCCCCCATCGGGACACTGAAGCTTTCTTT.

The chain is built from TRBV5-1 and TRBJ2-5, with TRBD1 matching 8 bases. The J call may be in error: the DNA end matches TRBJ2-7 better. Germline-derived CDR1 and CDR2 are SGHRS and YFSETQ. The length of the CDR3 is 15 residues. Here the CDR3 reads CASSAGQGRTYEQYF. CDR3 sequence (DNA): TGCGCCAGCAGCGCCGGACAGGGCCGGACCTACGAGCAGTACTTC.

The rearrangement uses TRBV29-1 and TRBJ1-2; 7 bases are shared with TRBD1. The CDR3 spans 13 residues. Germline CDR1 is SQVTM and CDR2 is ANQGSEA. After removal of 1 base from V and 7 bases from J, the junction contained 6 bases not matched to a gene. DNA for the CDR3: TGCAGCGTTGAAGGTCAGGGGGAGAGTGGCTACACCTTC. Translated: CSVEGQGESGYTF.

The rearrangement links TRBV7-9 to TRBJ1-4; D perhaps matches TRBD1 (5 bases). V gave up 1 base and J gave up 0 bases, with 15 bases separating them. The CDR3 covers 18 residues. In germline, CDR1 is SEHNR, CDR2 FQNEAQ (reference sequence). DNA for the CDR3: TGTGCCAGCAGCTTAGGGACCCACGGGGGAGCAACTAATGAAAAACTGTTTTTT. Residues: CASSLGTHGGATNEKLFF.

This chain uses TRBV10-3 with TRBJ1-1; TRBD1 is a possible D gene (5 bases). This CDR3 is built from 13 residues. Trimming cost V 3 bases and J 4 bases, with 9 bases left between them. Germline CDR1 reads ENHRY; CDR2 reads SYGVKD. CDR3 protein: CAISEGVSTEAFF. CDR3 DNA: TGTGCCATCAGTGAAGGGGTAAGCACTGAAGCTTTCTTT.

The chain carries TRBV5-4 and TRBJ2-7, with TRBD1 matching 10 bases. This CDR3 is built from 15 residues. The germline V gene has CDR1 SGHNT and CDR2 YYREEE (reference sequence). The ends lost 4 bases at V and 2 bases at J; junction bases unmatched: 6. The CDR3 protein is CASSLSGTGAYEQYF. CDR3 DNA sequence: TGTGCCAGCAGCCTCTCCGGGACAGGGGCCTACGAGCAGTACTTC.

Notes on this clone: A junction end diverges from the germline sequence, so it may reflect a read error. The chain has TRBV4-3 and TRBJ2-3; D remains ambiguous. The CDR3 extends over 14 amino acids. Germline CDR1 LGHNA, CDR2 YSLEER. CDR3 bases: TGCGCCAGCAGCCGAGGAGAAGGCGCAGATAAGCAGTATTTT. It is translated as CASSRGEGADKQYF.

This sequence joins TRBV27 and TRBJ1-2, with TRBD1 as a possible D gene (6 bases). V was trimmed by 5 bases and J by 6 bases, leaving 16 bases between them. The CDR3 consists of 14 residues. Germline values: CDR1 MNHEY, CDR2 SMNVEV (reference sequence). CDR3 region: CASSPQFSGDGYTF. The CDR3 coding sequence is TGTGCCAGCAGTCCCCAGTTTTCAGGGGATGGCTACACCTTC.

The chain uses TRBV19 and TRBJ2-2, with 7 bases that match TRBD1. Germline loops: CDR1 LNHDA, CDR2 SQIVND (reference sequence). V shed 6 bases, J shed 5 bases, and the junction held 9 bases outside the gene matches. CDR3 length equals 15 residues. The CDR3 bases are TGTGCCAGTAGCATGGACAGGCCTTGGACCGGGGAGCTGTTTTTT. Protein sequence: CASSMDRPWTGELFF.

The chain joins TRBV7-8 to TRBJ1-2, with D maybe TRBD1 (5 bases). Trimming removed 5 bases from V and 0 bases from J, with 16 bases in between. The germline gives CDR1 SGHVS, CDR2 FQNEAQ. The CDR3 is 16 residues long. The CDR3 loop is CASSVRQRQPNYGYTF. CDR3 coding DNA: TGTGCCAGCAGCGTAAGACAGAGACAGCCTAACTATGGCTACACCTTC.

The rearrangement links TRBV27 to TRBJ2-1; weak D call: TRBD1 (6 bases). The CDR3 covers 13 residues. Trimming removed 5 bases from V and 3 bases from J, with 8 bases in between. Germline V lookup: CDR1 MNHEY, CDR2 SMNVEV (reference sequence). The CDR3 bases are TGTGCCAGCAGTGGGGACAACTACAATGAGCAGTTCTTC. The encoded protein is CASSGDNYNEQFF.

The chain recombines TRBV29-1 with TRBJ1-1, with TRBD1 as a possible D gene (6 bases). The CDR3 loop spans 14 amino acids. Germline V gives CDR1 SQVTM, CDR2 ANQGSEA. The V gene lost 6 bases and the J gene lost 1 base, with 15 bases spanning the gap. The CDR3 loop is CSVSRGIWNTEAFF. The CDR3 DNA is TGCAGCGTCAGCAGGGGAATCTGGAACACTGAAGCTTTCTTT.

The gene calls are TRBV4-1 and TRBJ2-7, with D perhaps TRBD2 (5 bases). V was trimmed by 2 bases and J by 1 base, leaving 9 bases between them. The CDR3 covers 14 residues. CDR1 MGHRA and CDR2 YSYEKL come from the germline V gene. The CDR3 DNA sequence: TGCGCCAGCAGCCAATTTGAGCGGTCCTACGAGCAGTACTTC. This gives the protein CASSQFERSYEQYF.

This chain joins TRBV10-3 and TRBJ1-5, with a tentative D call TRBD1 (6 bases). The CDR3 covers 13 residues. V dropped 7 bases and J dropped 6 bases, with 13 bases sitting between them. Germline V gene sequence: CDR1 ENHRY, CDR2 SYGVKD. CDR3 DNA: TGTGCCATCACCCAGGGGCTATTTCAGCCCCAGCATTTT. Translation gives CAITQGLFQPQHF.

The J gene is TRBJ1-6, the V gene TRBV29-1; D unclear. Trimming pared 6 bases from V and 8 bases from J, leaving 17 bases between. The CDR3 covers 14 residues. The germline V gene has CDR1 SQVTM and CDR2 ANQGSEA. In DNA form, the CDR3 reads TGCAGCGTCCGGGTTGGAACGAGGGATTCACCCCTCCACTTT. Translated, it gives CSVRVGTRDSPLHF.